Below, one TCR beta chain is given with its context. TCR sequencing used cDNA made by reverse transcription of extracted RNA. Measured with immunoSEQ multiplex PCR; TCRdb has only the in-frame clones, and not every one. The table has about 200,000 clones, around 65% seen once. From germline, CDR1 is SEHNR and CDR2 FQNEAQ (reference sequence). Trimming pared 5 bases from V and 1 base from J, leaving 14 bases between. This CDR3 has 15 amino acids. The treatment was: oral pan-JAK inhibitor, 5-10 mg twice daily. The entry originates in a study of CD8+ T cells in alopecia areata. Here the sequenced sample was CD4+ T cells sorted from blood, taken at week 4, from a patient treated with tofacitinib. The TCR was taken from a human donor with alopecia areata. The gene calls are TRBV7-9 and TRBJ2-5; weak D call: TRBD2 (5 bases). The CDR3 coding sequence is TGTGCCAGCAGCCCCCCTTCGGGGTTCCAAGAGACCCAGTACTTC. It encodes CASSPPSGFQETQYF.